What follows are 10 T cell receptor beta chains derived from one specimen sequenced in a study of cytomegalovirus exposure and HLA in healthy donors. The PCR ran on 60 Vbeta and 13 Jbeta primers. Profiling relied on immunoSEQ multiplex PCR, and the TCRdb table lists in-frame clones only, not all of them. The sample consists of about 110,000 clones, about 76% of them appearing once. The sequenced sample was PBMCs. These receptors all stem from a woman in her thirties in good health and CMV-seronegative.

The chain recombines TRBV2 with TRBJ2-3, with TRBD1 matching 7 bases. J lost 3 bases, V lost 6 bases, and 12 bases had no gene match. The CDR3 runs to 16 residues. From germline, CDR1 is SNHLY and CDR2 FYNNEI. CDR3 in amino acids: CASRETGLILTDTQYF. The CDR3 DNA reads TGTGCCAGCAGGGAGACAGGGTTAATTCTAACAGATACGCAGTATTTT. Full variable domain (outside the CDR3, taken from reference TRBV2 and TRBJ2-3): EPEVTQTPSHQVTQMGQEVILRCVPISNHLYFYWYRQILGQKVEFLVSFYNNEISEKSEIFDDQFSVERPDGSNFTLKIRSTKLEDSAMYFCASRETGLILTDTQYFGPGTRLTVL.

A remark on this clone: The junction and the germline gene differ at one end; a read error may be behind it. The V call is TRBV5-1, the J call TRBJ2-7, with TRBD1 matching 8 bases. This CDR3 comprises 13 residues. CDR1 and CDR2 (germline): SGHRS, YFSETQ. CDR3 in amino acids: CASSLSSPGTGGF. DNA of the CDR3: TGCGCCAGCAGCTTGTCTAGTCCCGGGACAGGAGGTTTC.

The chain combines TRBV14 with TRBJ1-3; D uncertain. Germline CDR1 and CDR2: SGHDN and FVKESK. CDR3 length: 13 residues. The germline V and J ends were trimmed by 7 bases and 0 bases, with 7 bases remaining between them. In nucleotides, the CDR3 is TGTGCCAGCATGGAGCTCTCTGGAAACACCATATATTTT. Residues: CASMELSGNTIYF.

This sequence joins TRBV14 and TRBJ1-2; D not resolved. The CDR3 covers 16 residues. V was clipped by 0 bases and J by 1 base, with 12 bases between them. Per germline, CDR1 SGHDN and CDR2 FVKESK. The CDR3 DNA is TGTGCCAGCAGCCAAGATATTCCGGGAAATAACTATGGCTACACCTTC. Encoded protein: CASSQDIPGNNYGYTF. Together with reference TRBV14 and TRBJ1-2, the CDR3 gives the full variable domain: EAGVTQFPSHSVIEKGQTVTLRCDPISGHDNLYWYRRVMGKEIKFLLHFVKESKQDESGMPNNRFLAERTGGTYSTLKVQPAELEDSGVYFCASSQDIPGNNYGYTFGSGTRLTVV.

The rearrangement uses TRBV2 and TRBJ2-2; D possibly corresponds to TRBD1 (6 bases). The CDR3 is 15 amino acids. V lost 2 bases, J lost 1 base, and 8 bases lay in between. In germline, CDR1 is SNHLY, CDR2 FYNNEI. The CDR3 sequence is CASSETGLNTGELFF. In nucleotides, the CDR3 is TGTGCCAGCAGTGAAACAGGGCTGAACACCGGGGAGCTGTTTTTT. Variable domain in full (rest from reference TRBV2 and TRBJ2-2): EPEVTQTPSHQVTQMGQEVILRCVPISNHLYFYWYRQILGQKVEFLVSFYNNEISEKSEIFDDQFSVERPDGSNFTLKIRSTKLEDSAMYFCASSETGLNTGELFFGEGSRLTVL.

The genes are TRBV6-1 and TRBJ2-4; D is unresolved. V dropped 3 bases and J dropped 0 bases, with 9 bases sitting between them. There are 15 residues in the CDR3. Per the germline V gene, CDR1 is MNHNS and CDR2 is SASEGT. CDR3 DNA: TGTGCCAGCAGTGAGTCTCGTTTAGCCAAAAACATTCAGTACTTC. This sequence encodes CASSESRLAKNIQYF.

This chain joins TRBV6-1 and TRBJ1-1, with TRBD1 as a possible D gene (6 bases). The CDR3 totals 15 residues. Germline V gene sequence: CDR1 MNHNS, CDR2 SASEGT. Trimming cost V 4 bases and J 5 bases, with 17 bases left between them. CDR3 nucleotides: TGTGCCAGCAGTGGAGAAGGCGGGGGGCCGACTGAAGCTTTCTTT. The encoded protein is CASSGEGGGPTEAFF.

The chain recombines TRBV11-2 with TRBJ2-6; TRBD2 aligns across 9 bases. V was pared by 1 base and J by 1 base, with 8 bases of the junction left unmatched. Germline CDR1 SGHAT, CDR2 FQNNGV. The CDR3 has 19 amino acids. The CDR3 loop is CASSLGVRGRGSGANVLTF. The CDR3 bases are TGTGCCAGCAGCTTAGGCGTGCGCGGGAGGGGGTCTGGGGCCAACGTCCTGACTTTC.

The chain joins TRBV27 to TRBJ2-7; possible D gene TRBD1, 6 bases. Trimming shortened V by 0 bases and J by 2 bases, and 14 bases separated the two germline ends. The CDR3 consists of 16 residues. The germline CDR1 and CDR2 sequences are MNHEY and SMNVEV (reference sequence). The CDR3 DNA reads TGTGCCAGCAGTTTATCGTCCAGGGGATACACCTACGAGCAGTACTTC. It encodes CASSLSSRGYTYEQYF.

The chain has TRBV19 and TRBJ2-7; D unresolved. The germline CDR1 and CDR2 sequences are LNHDA and SQIVND (reference sequence). The CDR3 has 13 amino acids. The V end was cut by 3 bases, the J end by 6 bases, with 12 bases between. CDR3 region: CASSITPSGEQYF. CDR3 DNA sequence: TGTGCCAGTAGTATCACACCCTCGGGCGAGCAGTACTTC.